These 28 T cell receptor beta chains came from one sample sequenced in a study of T cell responses to AZD1222 COVID-19 vaccine. Data came from immunoSEQ multiplex PCR; TCRdb stores just in-frame clones and leaves some out. Among under 95,000 clones listed, under 90% were seen once. The source was peripheral blood, collected 28 days after the second AZD1222 dose. These receptors all stem from an adult who received the AZD1222 COVID-19 vaccine.

The rearrangement joins TRBV11-1 to TRBJ2-2; D may match TRBD1 or TRBD2 (6 bases each). This CDR3 is built from 16 residues. Germline V gives CDR1 SGHAT, CDR2 FQDESV (reference sequence). V lost 4 bases and J lost 2, with 14 bases in between. For the CDR3, the DNA is TGTGCCAGCAGCTGGGAACGGGGGCCAAACACCGGGGAGCTGTTTTTT. Translating it yields CASSWERGPNTGELFF. Combining the CDR3 with reference TRBV11-1 and TRBJ2-2 gives the whole variable domain EAEVAQSPRYKITEKSQAVAFWCDPISGHATLYWYRQILGQGPELLVQFQDESVVDDSQLPKDRFSAERLKGVDSTLKIQPAELGDSAMYLCASSWERGPNTGELFFGEGSRLTVL.

This clone was observed a few times. The chain carries TRBV19 and TRBJ1-1; D is possibly TRBD1 (5 bases). V was shortened by 5 bases and J by 3 bases, with 13 bases between the two germline ends. CDR1 is LNHDA, CDR2 SQIVND, per germline (reference sequence). This CDR3 contains 14 residues. CDR3 DNA sequence: TGTGCCAGTAGTTCCAGGGAGAAGGACACTGAAGCTTTCTTT. This sequence encodes CASSSREKDTEAFF.

CDR3 sequence (DNA): TGTGCCAGCAGTGAAGGTGGTTCGGGCACTGAAGCTTTCTTT. Translating it yields CASSEGGSGTEAFF. V gene TRBV6-1 combines with J gene TRBJ1-1; D unresolved. CDR3 length equals 14 residues. V dropped 1 base and J dropped 4 bases, with 10 bases sitting between them. The germline V gene encodes CDR1 MNHNS and CDR2 SASEGT.

The chain combines TRBV28 with TRBJ2-2; TRBD1 aligns across 9 bases. CDR3 length equals 17 residues. Per germline, CDR1 MDHEN and CDR2 SYDVKM. Trimming at V came to 5 bases and at J to 5 bases, leaving 12 bases not matched to a gene. CDR3 sequence: CASSAPTDRGRTGELFF. The CDR3 DNA follows: TGTGCCAGCAGTGCCCCGACCGACAGGGGGAGAACCGGGGAGCTGTTTTTT.

The rearrangement uses TRBV11-1 and TRBJ2-1; D is uncertain. Between the trimmed V and J ends, which lost 4 bases and 5 bases, there was a span of 15 bases. The CDR3 contains 15 residues. CDR1 is SGHAT, CDR2 FQDESV, per germline (reference sequence). This chain's CDR3 is CASSYRTYGDNEQFF. CDR3 bases: TGTGCCAGCAGCTATCGGACCTATGGGGACAATGAGCAGTTCTTC. The whole variable domain, remainder taken from reference TRBV11-1 and TRBJ2-1, is EAEVAQSPRYKITEKSQAVAFWCDPISGHATLYWYRQILGQGPELLVQFQDESVVDDSQLPKDRFSAERLKGVDSTLKIQPAELGDSAMYLCASSYRTYGDNEQFFGPGTRLTVL.

The chain links TRBV27 to TRBJ2-7, with 11 bases matching TRBD1. The CDR3 contains 15 residues. Germline V CDR1 and CDR2: MNHEY, SMNVEV (reference sequence). The junction had 5 bases not matched to a gene; V was cut back by 2 bases and J by 5 bases. CDR3 amino acids: CASSLPRTGGHEQYF. CDR3 DNA sequence: TGTGCCAGCAGTTTACCACGGACAGGGGGCCACGAGCAGTACTTC.

The chain couples TRBV4-3 to TRBJ2-2; 9 bases align to TRBD2. In germline, CDR1 is LGHNA, CDR2 YSLEER. J lost 2 bases, V lost 1 base, and 8 bases had no gene match. The CDR3 length is 18 residues. Here the CDR3 DNA reads TGCGCCAGCAGCCAAGGGGTAGCGGGGGTACATAACACCGGGGAGCTGTTTTTT. Protein product: CASSQGVAGVHNTGELFF.

The rearrangement uses TRBV6-5 and TRBJ2-7; D perhaps matches TRBD2 (7 bases). In germline, CDR1 is MNHEY, CDR2 SVGAGI. The CDR3 totals 13 residues. The ends were cut back, 6 bases at V and 0 bases at J, with 9 bases in the middle. CDR3 in amino acids: CASRGGGSYEQYF. The CDR3 DNA reads TGTGCCAGCAGGGGAGGGGGCTCCTACGAGCAGTACTTC.

A single count supports this clone. J is TRBJ2-7 and V is TRBV9; D is possibly TRBD1 (5 bases). Trimming cost V 4 bases and J 2 bases, with 16 bases left between them. This CDR3 spans 15 amino acids. Germline CDR1 and CDR2: SGDLS and YYNGEE. CDR3 coding DNA: TGTGCCAGCAGCCCTCGCAGGGAACGGACCTACGAGCAGTACTTC. Translated, it gives CASSPRRERTYEQYF.

On this clone itself: The sample has other DNA sequences that encode this CDR3 too. V is TRBV9 and J is TRBJ1-3; 8 bases line up with TRBD1. CDR3 size: 15 residues. The trim removed 2 bases at V and 0 bases at J, leaving 1 base unmatched. Germline CDR1 SGDLS, CDR2 YYNGEE. CDR3 in DNA: TGTGCCAGCAGCGTTGGACAGGGCTCTGGAAACACCATATATTTT. Its protein product is CASSVGQGSGNTIYF.

The J gene is TRBJ2-7, the V gene TRBV14; TRBD2 matches 8 bases. The CDR3 consists of 16 residues. CDR1 is SGHDN, CDR2 FVKESK, per germline. The junction had 7 bases not matched to a gene; V was cut back by 0 bases and J by 3 bases. In nucleotides, the CDR3 is TGTGCCAGCAGCCAAGATCTTGCTAGCGGGTTCTACGAGCAGTACTTC. Amino acids: CASSQDLASGFYEQYF.

The chain is built from TRBV6-1 and TRBJ1-3; D is possibly TRBD1 (6 bases). The CDR3 extends over 16 amino acids. Germline CDR1 and CDR2: MNHNS and SASEGT. The ends were cut back, 2 bases at V and 3 bases at J, with 14 bases in the middle. The CDR3 DNA is TGTGCCAGCAGTGAACACGGACCCAGGGGTGGAAACACCATATATTTT. It yields the protein CASSEHGPRGGNTIYF.

This clone was picked up one time. The chain joins TRBV12-1 to TRBJ2-2; no check of the table's D call, TRBD2, against the DNA was made. TRBV12-1 is an annotated pseudogene. This CDR3 has 21 residues. The CDR3 protein is CASSFRDSGGLRAANTGELFF. The CDR3 DNA follows: TGTGCCAGCAGCTTTCGGGATAGCGGGGGGCTAAGGGCCGCGAACACCGGGGAGCTGTTTTTT.

The J gene is TRBJ1-1, the V gene TRBV28, with D perhaps matching TRBD1 (6 bases). Germline V gives CDR1 MDHEN, CDR2 SYDVKM. The CDR3 sequence is 19 residues long. The V end was cut by 8 bases, the J end by 1 base, with 29 bases between. CDR3 residues: CASQHLSLKGKQGNTEAFF. DNA of the CDR3: TGTGCCAGCCAACATCTTTCCTTGAAGGGGAAACAGGGGAACACTGAAGCTTTCTTT.

The V and J genes are TRBV28 and TRBJ1-2, with 7 nucleotides matching TRBD1. Looked up from germline, CDR1 is MDHEN and CDR2 is SYDVKM. V trimming: 7 bases; J trimming: 5 bases; junction bases outside the gene matches: 13. The CDR3 runs 15 residues. CDR3 residues: CASTLGAGGNYGYTF. CDR3 nucleotide sequence: TGTGCCAGCACCCTCGGGGCAGGGGGGAATTATGGCTACACCTTC.

The rearrangement links TRBV9 to TRBJ1-3, with D uncertain. The CDR3 has 13 residues. Germline loops: CDR1 SGDLS, CDR2 YYNGEE. V shed 3 bases and J shed 4 bases, with 8 bases lying between them. The CDR3 coding sequence is TGTGCCAGCAGCGCTCGATCGGGAAACACCATATATTTT. Encoded protein: CASSARSGNTIYF.

Of note for this clone: Distinct nucleotide sequences in the sample also encode this CDR3. The V gene is TRBV6-5, the J gene TRBJ1-1, with D perhaps TRBD1 (6 bases). V was cut by 2 bases and J by 1 base, with 8 bases left in between. Germline V lookup: CDR1 MNHEY, CDR2 SVGAGI. This CDR3 has 14 residues. CDR3 in DNA: TGTGCCAGCAGTTACGGGGGCTCGAACACTGAAGCTTTCTTT. Its translation is CASSYGGSNTEAFF.

V is TRBV29-1 and J is TRBJ2-3, with 13 nucleotides matching TRBD2. Germline CDR1 reads SQVTM; CDR2 reads ANQGSEA. V gave up 4 bases and J gave up 6 bases; unmatched junction bases: 4. The CDR3 spans 14 residues. The CDR3 here is CSVGTSGGDDTQYF. In DNA, the CDR3 is TGCAGCGTTGGGACTAGCGGGGGCGATGATACGCAGTATTTT.

This clone was seen once. The rearrangement links TRBV7-2 to TRBJ1-1, with D tentatively TRBD1 (6 bases). Germline assignment: CDR1 SGHTA and CDR2 FQGNSA. The CDR3 is 14 residues long. V lost 5 bases and J 5 bases, leaving 15 bases between the germline ends. The CDR3 bases are TGTGCCAGCAGCCCGAACCAAGGGGGGACTGAAGCTTTCTTT. It codes for CASSPNQGGTEAFF. Variable domain in full (rest from reference TRBV7-2 and TRBJ1-1): GAGVSQSPSNKVTEKGKDVELRCDPISGHTALYWYRQSLGQGLEFLIYFQGNSAPDKSGLPSDRFSAERTGGSVSTLTIQRTQQEDSAVYLCASSPNQGGTEAFFGQGTRLTVV.

The chain is built from TRBV9 and TRBJ1-1; D may be TRBD1 (5 bases). Germline loops: CDR1 SGDLS, CDR2 YYNGEE. The CDR3 is 13 amino acids. With 4 bases removed from V and 2 bases from J, the gap between germline ends came to 9 bases. CDR3 loop: CASSRGGNTEAFF. CDR3 in DNA: TGTGCCAGCAGCCGGGGGGGAAACACTGAAGCTTTCTTT. The complete variable domain, with remaining parts taken from reference TRBV9 and TRBJ1-1, reads DSGVTQTPKHLITATGQRVTLRCSPRSGDLSVYWYQQSLDQGLQFLIQYYNGEERAKGNILERFSAQQFPDLHSELNLSSLELGDSALYFCASSRGGNTEAFFGQGTRLTVV.

The chain employs TRBV6-5 and TRBJ2-1; 11 bases match TRBD2. The CDR3 runs 14 residues. The ends lost 8 bases at V and 6 bases at J; junction bases unmatched: 6. The germline gives CDR1 MNHEY, CDR2 SVGAGI. For the CDR3, the DNA is TGTGCCAGCGGGGGGACTAGCGGTTCCAATGAGCAGTTCTTC. Its translation is CASGGTSGSNEQFF.

The genes are TRBV5-4 and TRBJ1-5; 7 bases agree with TRBD1. The germline CDR1 and CDR2 sequences are SGHNT and YYREEE (reference sequence). V gave up 3 bases and J gave up 9 bases; unmatched junction bases: 9. This CDR3 has 14 residues. The CDR3: CASSSQGDHGPQHF. The CDR3 nucleotides read TGTGCCAGCAGCTCGCAGGGGGACCATGGGCCCCAGCATTTT.

The rearrangement joins TRBV10-3 to TRBJ2-3, with 9 bases fitting TRBD2. Germline loops: CDR1 ENHRY, CDR2 SYGVKD. This CDR3 has 14 residues. J was trimmed by 5 bases and V by 9 bases; bases with no gene match: 9. The CDR3 DNA is TGTGCCATGGCGGGCGGGGGGGCCGGAGATACGCAGTATTTT. Residues: CAMAGGGAGDTQYF.

The count of this clone is one. The chain couples TRBV7-3 to TRBJ2-7, with D maybe TRBD2 (6 bases). Trimming removed 1 base from V and 4 bases from J, with 14 bases in between. The CDR3 contains 15 residues. Germline-derived CDR1 and CDR2 are SGHTA and FQGTGA. CDR3 loop: CASSLRGGSLYEQYF. Written as DNA, the CDR3 is TGTGCCAGCAGCTTAAGGGGAGGCAGTCTATACGAGCAGTACTTC.

The V call is TRBV7-7, the J call TRBJ2-5, with TRBD1 matching 9 bases. Germline V gene sequence: CDR1 SSHAT, CDR2 FNYEAQ (reference sequence). J lost 0 bases, V lost 4 bases, and 3 bases had no gene match. The CDR3 is made up of 15 amino acids. The DNA for the CDR3 is TGTGCCAGCAGCTCCGGACAGGGGCACCAAGAGACCCAGTACTTC. Its protein is CASSSGQGHQETQYF. The full variable domain, rest sourced from reference TRBV7-7 and TRBJ2-5, is GAGVSQSPRYKVTKRGQDVTLRCDPISSHATLYWYQQALGQGPEFLTYFNYEAQPDKSGLPSDRFSAERPEGSISTLTIQRTEQRDSAMYRCASSSGQGHQETQYFGPGTRLLVL.

The DNA for the CDR3 is TGCGCCAGCAGCCCGGGACTTAATTCCTATGGCTACACCTTC. Translation gives CASSPGLNSYGYTF. This chain connects TRBV5-1 to TRBJ1-2, with a tentative D call TRBD1 (5 bases). The CDR3 has 14 amino acids. Germline loops: CDR1 SGHRS, CDR2 YFSETQ. V shed 4 bases and J shed 4 bases, with 14 bases lying between them.

V is TRBV7-9 and J is TRBJ1-1; D perhaps matches TRBD1 (5 bases). CDR3 length: 15 residues. The germline V gene has CDR1 SEHNR and CDR2 FQNEAQ (reference sequence). Trimming pared 1 base from V and 1 base from J, leaving 10 bases between. Here the CDR3 reads CASSLEGNRNTEAFF. For the CDR3, the DNA is TGTGCCAGCAGCTTAGAGGGGAACCGGAACACTGAAGCTTTCTTT.

The V gene is TRBV5-4, the J gene TRBJ1-6; D gene ambiguous. Trimming removed 4 bases at V and 8 bases at J, with 10 bases between. This CDR3 region has 13 residues. CDR1 SGHNT and CDR2 YYREEE come from the germline V gene (reference sequence). CDR3 amino acids: CASSRDGDSPLHF. In DNA form, the CDR3 reads TGTGCCAGCAGCCGAGACGGGGATTCACCCCTCCACTTT.